The 5 T cell receptor beta chains presented below share a single source sample, sequenced in a study of blood T cell repertoires in COVID-19. Profiling relied on immunoSEQ multiplex PCR, and the TCRdb table lists in-frame clones only, not all of them. The table lists around 24,000 clones, around 89% of them singletons. Material: peripheral blood. The receptor source for this set is a woman aged 55-70 years with active COVID-19.

This chain connects TRBV6-6 to TRBJ1-5; a possible D gene is TRBD1 (5 bases). Germline CDR1 reads MNHNY; CDR2 reads SVGAGI (reference sequence). CDR3 length: 13 amino acids. Trimming shortened V by 5 bases and J by 2 bases, and 7 bases separated the two germline ends. The CDR3 DNA reads as TGTGCCAGCAGTGGAGGGGGCAATCAGCCCCAGCATTTT. This sequence encodes CASSGGGNQPQHF.

This rearrangement joins TRBV27 to TRBJ2-5; 14 nucleotides line up with TRBD2. Trimming removed 3 bases from V and 6 bases from J; junction bases left unmatched: 3. The CDR3 totals 15 residues. The germline CDR1 and CDR2 sequences are MNHEY and SMNVEV (reference sequence). CDR3 DNA: TGTGCCAGCAGTTTGGGACTAGCGGGAGTAAAGACCCAGTACTTC. Translating gives CASSLGLAGVKTQYF.

The chain has TRBV29-1 and TRBJ2-1; TRBD2 agrees at 7 bases. The V gene end was trimmed by 8 bases and the J gene end by 9 bases; junction bases not matched to a gene: 16. CDR3 length: 14 amino acids. The germline gives CDR1 SQVTM, CDR2 ANQGSEA. Here the CDR3 reads CSTLQRDGLGEQFF. CDR3 DNA sequence: TGCAGCACACTTCAGCGGGATGGCTTGGGTGAGCAGTTCTTC.

The chain employs TRBV19 and TRBJ1-2; D is perhaps TRBD1 (6 bases). Trimming cost V 5 bases and J 0 bases, with 13 bases left between them. The V gene's germline CDR1 is LNHDA and CDR2 SQIVND (reference sequence). The CDR3 sequence is 15 residues long. The CDR3 bases are TGTGCCAGTAGTCCAAACAGGGATTCTAACTATGGCTACACCTTC. It translates to CASSPNRDSNYGYTF.

Concerning this clone: Additional DNA sequences in this sample encode the identical CDR3. The chain is built from TRBV18 and TRBJ2-2; TRBD1 matches at 7 bases. Germline CDR1 KGHSH, CDR2 LQKENI. The CDR3 spans 15 residues. V shed 3 bases and J 4 bases; nucleotides not matched to a gene: 5. CDR3 in amino acids: CASSPRQGPTGELFF. The CDR3 DNA is TGTGCCAGCTCACCCCGACAGGGTCCCACCGGGGAGCTGTTTTTT.